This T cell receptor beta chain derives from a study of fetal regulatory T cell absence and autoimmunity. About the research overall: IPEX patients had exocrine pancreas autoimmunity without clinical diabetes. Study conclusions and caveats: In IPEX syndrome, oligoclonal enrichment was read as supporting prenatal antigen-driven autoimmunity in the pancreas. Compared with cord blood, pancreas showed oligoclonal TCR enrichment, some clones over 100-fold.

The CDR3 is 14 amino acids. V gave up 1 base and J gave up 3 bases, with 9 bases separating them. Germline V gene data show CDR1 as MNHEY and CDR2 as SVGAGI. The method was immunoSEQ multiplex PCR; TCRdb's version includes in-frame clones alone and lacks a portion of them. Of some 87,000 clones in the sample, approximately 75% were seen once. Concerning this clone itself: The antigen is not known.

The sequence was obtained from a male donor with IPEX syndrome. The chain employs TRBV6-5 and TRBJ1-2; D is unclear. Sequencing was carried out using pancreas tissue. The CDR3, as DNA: TGTGCCAGCAGTTACTACGGCAGAGACTATGGCTACACCTTC. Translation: CASSYYGRDYGYTF.